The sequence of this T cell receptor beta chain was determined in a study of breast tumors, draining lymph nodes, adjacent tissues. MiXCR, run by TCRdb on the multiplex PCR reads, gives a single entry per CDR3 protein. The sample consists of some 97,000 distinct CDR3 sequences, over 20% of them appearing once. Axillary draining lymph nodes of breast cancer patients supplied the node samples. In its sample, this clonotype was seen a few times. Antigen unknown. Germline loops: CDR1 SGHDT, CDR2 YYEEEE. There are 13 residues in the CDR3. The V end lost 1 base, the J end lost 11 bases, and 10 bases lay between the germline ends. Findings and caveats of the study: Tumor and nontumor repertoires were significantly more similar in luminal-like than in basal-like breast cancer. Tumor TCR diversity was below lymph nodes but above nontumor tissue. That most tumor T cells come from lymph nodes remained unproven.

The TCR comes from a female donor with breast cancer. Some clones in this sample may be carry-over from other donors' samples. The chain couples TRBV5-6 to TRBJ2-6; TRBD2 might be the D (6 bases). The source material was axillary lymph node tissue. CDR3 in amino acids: CASSLRPGDVLTF. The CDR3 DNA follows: TGTGCCAGCAGCTTGAGGCCGGGGGACGTCCTGACTTTC.